The 13 T cell receptor beta chains presented below share a single source sample, sequenced in a study of Graves' ophthalmopathy and Graves' hyperthyroidism. The sequenced template was RNA, covering the TCR beta CDR3 region. First-round RT-PCR used HTBI primers; second-round multiplex PCR followed. TCRdb called the multiplex PCR reads again in MiXCR, with one record for every CDR3 protein. The repertoire holds about 58,000 distinct CDR3 sequences, with approximately 52% as singletons. Sequencing was carried out using peripheral blood. The source of these receptors is an adult woman with Graves' ophthalmopathy.

The chain is built from TRBV10-3 and TRBJ1-4; perhaps TRBD1 as D (5 bases). V shed 6 bases and J shed 8 bases, with 13 bases lying between them. Germline CDR1 reads ENHRY; CDR2 reads SYGVKD. The CDR3 extends over 13 amino acids. The CDR3 DNA is TGTGCCATCAGCGAGGGGCGCTGGGAAAAACTGTTTTTT. Residues: CAISEGRWEKLFF.

This chain connects TRBV20-1 to TRBJ2-1; 10 positions match TRBD2. Germline CDR1 and CDR2: DFQATT and SNEGSKA (reference sequence). The CDR3 consists of 15 residues. The ends lost 0 bases at V and 6 bases at J; junction bases unmatched: 5. The CDR3 protein is CSARDQSSGSNEQFF. CDR3 in DNA: TGCAGTGCTAGAGATCAGTCTAGCGGGAGCAATGAGCAGTTCTTC.

This clonotype was observed once. The chain employs TRBV7-3 and TRBJ2-1, with D possibly TRBD1 on 6 matching bases. CDR1 and CDR2 from the germline V gene are SGHTA and FQGTGA. V lost 8 bases, J lost 7 bases, and 24 bases lay in between. The CDR3 has 16 amino acids. The CDR3 sequence: CASLAGARKGCNEQFF. Here the CDR3 DNA reads TGTGCCAGCTTAGCAGGGGCCCGTAAAGGTTGTAATGAGCAGTTCTTC. Variable domain in full (rest from reference TRBV7-3 and TRBJ2-1): GAGVSQTPSNKVTEKGKYVELRCDPISGHTALYWYRQSLGQGPEFLIYFQGTGAADDSGLPNDRFFAVRPEGSVSTLKIQRTERGDSAVYLCASLAGARKGCNEQFFGPGTRLTVL.

This clonotype has ten or more counts. The chain combines TRBV5-1 with TRBJ2-4; TRBD1 is a possible D gene (7 bases). V was cut by 4 bases and J by 12 bases, with 17 bases left in between. From germline, CDR1 is SGHRS and CDR2 YFSETQ. The CDR3 loop spans 13 amino acids. The CDR3 here is CASSPGPGGSQYF. Written as DNA, the CDR3 is TGCGCCAGCAGCCCTGGGCCAGGGGGGAGTCAGTACTTC.

This clonotype was counted many times. J is TRBJ1-5 and V is TRBV20-1, with no clear D. This CDR3 is 14 amino acids long. Trimming took 3 bases from V and 7 from J, leaving 16 bases between them. The germline V gene encodes CDR1 DFQATT and CDR2 SNEGSKA (reference sequence). DNA of the CDR3: TGCAGTGCTAGCTTGGGAGGGATCCACCAGCCCCAGCATTTT. Translating gives CSASLGGIHQPQHF.

J is TRBJ1-2 and V is TRBV20-1; TRBD1 aligns across 9 bases. Germline assignment: CDR1 DFQATT and CDR2 SNEGSKA (reference sequence). The CDR3 has 15 residues. Trimming removed 4 bases from V and 6 bases from J; junction bases left unmatched: 12. CDR3 loop: CSAKHLGQGWDGYTF. The CDR3 nucleotides read TGCAGTGCTAAGCATTTGGGACAGGGTTGGGATGGCTACACCTTC.

The chain carries TRBV29-1 and TRBJ1-2; D call uncertain. Germline loops: CDR1 SQVTM, CDR2 ANQGSEA. This CDR3 has 12 amino acids. The V and J ends lost 6 bases and 5 bases respectively, with 13 bases between them. CDR3 nucleotides: TGCAGCGTGAGGGCTCCTTTTTATGGCTACACCTTC. Protein product: CSVRAPFYGYTF. The full variable domain, with the rest looked up from reference TRBV29-1 and TRBJ1-2, is SAVISQKPSRDICQRGTSLTIQCQVDSQVTMMFWYRQQPGQSLTLIATANQGSEATYESGFVIDKFPISRPNLTFSTLTVSNMSPEDSSIYLCSVRAPFYGYTFGSGTRLTVV.

This clonotype showed up just once. The CDR3, as DNA: TGTGCCAGCAGTACACTAGCGGGAGAGATAACAGATACGCAGTTCTTC. It specifies CASSTLAGEITDTQFF. The V call is TRBV7-9, the J call TRBJ2-1; TRBD2 agrees at 11 bases. V dropped 6 bases and J dropped 12; count of bases not matched to a gene: 16. The germline V gene encodes CDR1 SEHNR and CDR2 FQNEAQ (reference sequence). This CDR3 comprises 16 residues. Looking up the rest from reference TRBV7-9 and TRBJ2-1 gives the full variable domain: DTGVSQNPRHKITKRGQNVTFRCDPISEHNRLYWYRQTLGQGPEFLTYFQNEAQLEKSRLLSDRFSAERPKGSFSTLEIQRTEQGDSAMYLCASSTLAGEITDTQFFGPGTRLTVL.

The chain links TRBV10-3 to TRBJ2-7; TRBD1 matches 7 bases. This CDR3 region has 17 residues. V dropped 4 bases and J dropped 6; count of bases not matched to a gene: 18. The germline V gene encodes CDR1 ENHRY and CDR2 SYGVKD. CDR3 bases: TGTGCCATCAGTGCCATTCTCGGGGACAGCCGCCCCTCCGAGCAGTACTTC. It encodes CAISAILGDSRPSEQYF.

This clonotype was seen ten or more times. The rearrangement uses TRBV10-3 and TRBJ2-2, with TRBD2 matching over 8 bases. The junction had 10 bases not matched to a gene; V was cut back by 3 bases and J by 7 bases. Germline CDR1 ENHRY, CDR2 SYGVKD. The CDR3 runs 16 residues. In DNA, the CDR3 is TGTGCCATCAGTGATATCGGGAGGGCCGGGGACGGGGAGCTGTTTTTT. Its translation is CAISDIGRAGDGELFF.

This clonotype showed up just once. The V gene is TRBV24-1, the J gene TRBJ1-5; 9 bases agree with TRBD1. Per germline, CDR1 KGHDR and CDR2 SFDVKD. The CDR3 loop spans 14 amino acids. Germline trimming cut 7 bases from V and 1 base from J; bases unmatched to any gene: 1. Here the CDR3 reads CATRGQGSNQPQHF. Here the CDR3 DNA reads TGTGCCACCAGGGGACAGGGAAGCAATCAGCCCCAGCATTTT.

The rearrangement links TRBV20-1 to TRBJ1-4; no definite D call. V lost 3 bases and J 13 bases, leaving 12 bases between the germline ends. This CDR3 contains 11 residues. From germline, CDR1 is DFQATT and CDR2 SNEGSKA (reference sequence). The CDR3 coding sequence is TGCAGTGCTAGGGCGATGGTGGGACTGTTTTTT. Residues: CSARAMVGLFF.

The V and J genes are TRBV20-1 and TRBJ2-1, with 8 positions matching TRBD2. V was pared by 0 bases and J by 5 bases, with 6 bases of the junction left unmatched. This CDR3 has 15 residues. Per the germline V gene, CDR1 is DFQATT and CDR2 is SNEGSKA (reference sequence). Written as DNA, the CDR3 is TGCAGTGCTAGAGATCTAGCGGGTATGAACAATGAGCAGTTCTTC. Translation: CSARDLAGMNNEQFF.